One sample yielded the 27 T cell receptor beta chains listed below, sequenced in a study of blood T cell repertoires in COVID-19. TCRdb's copy holds only in-frame clones and misses some; the assay was immunoSEQ multiplex PCR. The table lists approximately 290,000 clones, approximately 89% of them singletons. The sequencing sample was made of peripheral blood. Receptor source: a woman aged 25-40 years with COVID-19, enrolled during active disease.

The chain has TRBV7-6 and TRBJ1-6; TRBD1 agrees at 9 bases. The V and J ends lost 5 bases and 6 bases, in that order; junction bases with no gene match: 5. This CDR3 is 15 amino acids long. The germline CDR1 and CDR2 sequences are SGHVS and FNYEAQ. CDR3 sequence reads: CASSAGTGLNSPLHF. DNA for the CDR3: TGTGCCAGCAGCGCAGGGACAGGGCTTAATTCACCCCTCCACTTT.

The chain combines TRBV5-7 with TRBJ1-1; no reliable D call. TRBV5-7 is designated an ORF whose function remains uncertain. The CDR3 has 11 amino acids. With 4 bases removed from V and 12 bases from J, the gap between germline ends came to 13 bases. In nucleotides, the CDR3 is TGTGCCAGCAGCGGGTTGGGCATTACTTTCTTT. It yields the protein CASSGLGITFF.

The chain has TRBV6-5 and TRBJ1-2; D possibly corresponds to TRBD1 (5 bases). Trimming removed 5 bases at V and 4 bases at J, with 8 bases between. This CDR3 region has 12 residues. CDR1 MNHEY and CDR2 SVGAGI come from the germline V gene. In DNA, the CDR3 is TGTGCCAGCAGTAACCAGGGCTATGGCTACACCTTC. Translating gives CASSNQGYGYTF.

This chain connects TRBV29-1 to TRBJ1-2; D unclear. Germline V CDR1 and CDR2: SQVTM, ANQGSEA. The V gene lost 3 bases and the J gene lost 7 bases, with 3 bases spanning the gap. The CDR3 extends over 9 amino acids. DNA of the CDR3: TGCAGCGTTGATCGTGGCTACACCTTC. As protein: CSVDRGYTF. Filled out from reference TRBV29-1 and TRBJ1-2, the complete variable domain reads SAVISQKPSRDICQRGTSLTIQCQVDSQVTMMFWYRQQPGQSLTLIATANQGSEATYESGFVIDKFPISRPNLTFSTLTVSNMSPEDSSIYLCSVDRGYTFGSGTRLTVV.

J is TRBJ1-3 and V is TRBV4-1; 9 nucleotides align to TRBD1. CDR1 and CDR2 (germline): MGHRA, YSYEKL. The V gene end was trimmed by 0 bases and the J gene end by 3 bases; junction bases not matched to a gene: 3. The CDR3 consists of 16 residues. The CDR3 DNA reads as TGCGCCAGCAGCCAAGAGGGACAGGGAGGTGGAAACACCATATATTTT. Amino acid sequence: CASSQEGQGGGNTIYF.

The chain combines TRBV7-6 with TRBJ2-1; 7 positions agree with TRBD2. The germline gives CDR1 SGHVS, CDR2 FNYEAQ. The CDR3 totals 16 residues. The junction had 6 bases not matched to a gene; V was cut back by 0 bases and J by 4 bases. The chain's CDR3 is CASSLAGGGAYNEQFF. CDR3 in DNA: TGTGCCAGCAGCTTAGCCGGCGGGGGAGCTTACAATGAGCAGTTCTTC. The entire variable domain, with the rest obtained from reference TRBV7-6 and TRBJ2-1, is as follows: GAGVSQSPRYKVTKRGQDVALRCDPISGHVSLYWYRQALGQGPEFLTYFNYEAQQDKSGLPNDRFSAERPEGSISTLTIQRTEQRDSAMYRCASSLAGGGAYNEQFFGPGTRLTVL.

This chain joins TRBV7-9 and TRBJ2-7; D might be TRBD1 (6 bases). The CDR3 extends over 13 amino acids. V lost 5 bases and J 7 bases, leaving 15 bases between the germline ends. The germline CDR1 and CDR2 sequences are SEHNR and FQNEAQ (reference sequence). CDR3 sequence (DNA): TGTGCCAGCAGCCTAACTGACAGGCGGGAGCAGTACTTC. Amino acid sequence: CASSLTDRREQYF.

V is TRBV10-3 and J is TRBJ1-2, with D perhaps TRBD1 (6 bases). The CDR3 extends over 13 amino acids. CDR1 is ENHRY and CDR2 is SYGVKD in the germline V gene. The V and J ends lost 5 bases and 6 bases respectively, with 13 bases between them. The CDR3 sequence is CAISQIGTNGYTF. CDR3 DNA sequence: TGTGCCATCAGTCAAATCGGGACAAATGGCTACACCTTC.

The V call is TRBV2, the J call TRBJ1-5, with unresolved D. The ends were cut back, 6 bases at V and 1 base at J, with 10 bases in the middle. CDR1 is SNHLY and CDR2 is FYNNEI in the germline V gene. The CDR3 extends over 14 amino acids. The CDR3 bases are TGTGCCAGCAGACGGGAGGTGAGCAATCAGCCCCAGCATTTT. Translation gives CASRREVSNQPQHF.

This clone was seen many times. The rearrangement joins TRBV7-2 to TRBJ2-1; maybe TRBD1 (7 bases). This CDR3 has 16 amino acids. The germline V gene has CDR1 SGHTA and CDR2 FQGNSA. Trimming took off 1 base at V and 4 bases at J, with 14 bases between the two ends. Here the CDR3 reads CASSLEEGAMYNEQFF. CDR3 coding DNA: TGTGCCAGCAGCTTAGAGGAGGGGGCAATGTACAATGAGCAGTTCTTC.

The chain carries TRBV25-1 and TRBJ1-4; possibly TRBD1 for D (6 bases). Germline values: CDR1 MGHDK, CDR2 SYGVNS. The germline V and J ends were trimmed by 3 bases and 8 bases, with 16 bases remaining between them. This CDR3 is built from 15 residues. CDR3 residues: CASSDPRQELEKLFF. For the CDR3, the DNA is TGTGCCAGCAGTGATCCTCGACAGGAATTGGAAAAACTGTTTTTT.

The genes are TRBV10-2 and TRBJ1-2; 7 positions match TRBD1. Germline CDR1 reads WSHSY; CDR2 reads SAAADI. Trimming cost V 3 bases and J 4 bases; bases outside gene matches: 2. The CDR3 spans 13 residues. The CDR3 sequence is CASSDGTAYGYTF. The CDR3 nucleotides are TGCGCCAGCAGTGACGGGACAGCCTATGGCTACACCTTC.

The chain has TRBV28 and TRBJ1-1; a possible D gene is TRBD1 (5 bases). CDR1 is MDHEN, CDR2 SYDVKM, per germline. V was shortened by 5 bases and J by 1 base, with 17 bases between the two germline ends. CDR3 length equals 16 residues. The CDR3 DNA reads as TGTGCCAGCAGTCCCCAGGGTGGGAAGGAGAACACTGAAGCTTTCTTT. It encodes CASSPQGGKENTEAFF.

The gene calls are TRBV11-3 and TRBJ1-4, with TRBD1 as a possible D gene (6 bases). V dropped 1 base and J dropped 3 bases, with 18 bases sitting between them. Germline CDR1 is SGHNT and CDR2 is YENEEA. This CDR3 spans 18 amino acids. The CDR3 region is CASSLAFGAGGSNEKLFF. CDR3 in DNA: TGTGCCAGCAGCTTAGCTTTCGGGGCGGGGGGCTCTAATGAAAAACTGTTTTTT.

V usage is TRBV25-1 and J usage is TRBJ1-1, with TRBD1 as a possible D gene (6 bases). In germline, CDR1 is MGHDK, CDR2 SYGVNS. Deletions cut 7 bases from V and 4 bases from J, with 16 bases between. The CDR3 contains 14 residues. The CDR3 DNA is TGTGCCAGCACCTTACAGGGCTTCGGCACTGAAGCTTTCTTT. It translates to CASTLQGFGTEAFF.

This clone was seen a handful of times. The chain combines TRBV11-2 with TRBJ1-6, with TRBD1 matching 10 bases. This CDR3 has 15 amino acids. Per the germline V gene, CDR1 is SGHAT and CDR2 is FQNNGV. After removal of 5 bases from V and 7 bases from J, the junction contained 5 bases not matched to a gene. The CDR3 sequence: CASSRQGATNSPLHF. The CDR3 nucleotides read TGTGCCAGCAGCCGACAGGGGGCGACCAATTCACCCCTCCACTTT.

The chain is built from TRBV6-5 and TRBJ2-7; 8 nucleotides align to TRBD1. Trimming cost V 0 bases and J 4 bases; bases outside gene matches: 5. The CDR3 has 15 amino acids. Germline values: CDR1 MNHEY, CDR2 SVGAGI. CDR3 sequence (DNA): TGTGCCAGCAGTTACTCTCCCACAGGGGGGTACGAGCAGTACTTC. As protein: CASSYSPTGGYEQYF.

The chain is built from TRBV5-1 and TRBJ2-1; 7 nucleotides match TRBD2. Germline-derived CDR1 and CDR2 are SGHRS and YFSETQ. The CDR3 is 16 residues long. The V and J ends lost 0 bases and 0 bases, in that order; junction bases with no gene match: 3. DNA for the CDR3: TGCGCCAGCAGCTTGGCTTGGGGGGGCTCCTACAATGAGCAGTTCTTC. Translating gives CASSLAWGGSYNEQFF.

The gene calls are TRBV13 and TRBJ2-7; TRBD1 matches at 7 bases. The CDR3 loop spans 16 amino acids. Germline V gene data show CDR1 as PRHDT and CDR2 as FYEKMQ (reference sequence). Trimming took 5 bases from V and 4 from J; bases not matched to a gene: 14. The CDR3 reads CASSRSRMDRKYEQYF. As DNA, the CDR3 is TGTGCCAGCAGCCGATCCCGGATGGACAGGAAGTACGAGCAGTACTTC.

This chain joins TRBV7-2 and TRBJ1-6; D may be TRBD1 (6 bases). The CDR3 totals 15 residues. V lost 0 bases and J lost 9, with 12 bases in between. The germline V gene has CDR1 SGHTA and CDR2 FQGNSA. CDR3 residues: CASSLAQGRVSPLHF. The CDR3 bases are TGTGCCAGCAGCTTAGCTCAGGGGAGAGTTTCACCCCTCCACTTT.

The chain recombines TRBV27 with TRBJ2-1; D remains unclear. This CDR3 comprises 10 residues. V dropped 3 bases and J dropped 10 bases, with 4 bases sitting between them. Germline V lookup: CDR1 MNHEY, CDR2 SMNVEV (reference sequence). CDR3 in DNA: TGTGCCAGCAGTTTCCTAGAGCAGTTCTTC. Translating it yields CASSFLEQFF.

The chain recombines TRBV27 with TRBJ2-7, with TRBD1 matching 10 bases. Trimming cost V 5 bases and J 6 bases; bases outside gene matches: 13. This CDR3 has 16 amino acids. Germline-derived CDR1 and CDR2 are MNHEY and SMNVEV (reference sequence). This chain's CDR3 is CASSPGIGTGVGEQYF. CDR3 nucleotide sequence: TGTGCCAGCAGTCCTGGTATCGGGACAGGGGTTGGCGAGCAGTACTTC.

V is TRBV6-6 and J is TRBJ1-1; 8 bases fit TRBD1. CDR3 length: 15 amino acids. Germline CDR1 and CDR2: MNHNY and SVGAGI (reference sequence). V was pared by 2 bases and J by 1 base, with 3 bases of the junction left unmatched. The DNA for the CDR3 is TGTGCCAGCAGTTACCCTCAGGGGGCGAACACTGAAGCTTTCTTT. As protein: CASSYPQGANTEAFF.

This chain uses TRBV5-1 with TRBJ1-1; perhaps TRBD1 as D (6 bases). V lost 4 bases and J lost 4, with 17 bases in between. CDR3 length: 15 amino acids. Germline V gene data show CDR1 as SGHRS and CDR2 as YFSETQ. Written as DNA, the CDR3 is TGCGCCAGCAGCGACCTAGCGGGAGGGGGCACTGAAGCTTTCTTT. Amino acids: CASSDLAGGGTEAFF.

V and J are TRBV10-1 and TRBJ2-3; the D gene is possibly TRBD1 (6 bases). Per the germline V gene, CDR1 is WNHNN and CDR2 is SYGVQD (reference sequence). Deletions cut 0 bases from V and 3 bases from J, with 10 bases between. The CDR3 totals 15 residues. CDR3 DNA sequence: TGCGCCAGCAGTGAGTCGTGGCAGGGGACAGATACGCAGTATTTT. Its translation: CASSESWQGTDTQYF.

V usage is TRBV7-4 and J usage is TRBJ1-4; 7 positions agree with TRBD1. With V trimmed by 4 bases and J by 0 bases, 11 bases remained unmatched. The germline V gene has CDR1 SGHVT and CDR2 SQSDAQ. The CDR3 runs 18 residues. The CDR3 reads CASSWAGQAGSTNEKLFF. DNA for the CDR3: TGTGCCAGCAGCTGGGCCGGACAGGCGGGATCAACTAATGAAAAACTGTTTTTT.

The rearrangement uses TRBV7-9 and TRBJ2-2; tentatively, D is TRBD2 (5 bases). Per germline, CDR1 SEHNR and CDR2 FQNEAQ (reference sequence). The CDR3 has 15 amino acids. Trimming pared 1 base from V and 4 bases from J, leaving 10 bases between. CDR3 sequence: CASSLGSAGTGELFF. For the CDR3, the DNA is TGTGCCAGCAGCTTAGGGTCGGCGGGCACCGGGGAGCTGTTTTTT.